A selection of T cell receptor beta chains follows, all from one sample in a study of cytomegalovirus exposure and HLA in healthy donors. Data came from immunoSEQ multiplex PCR; TCRdb stores just in-frame clones and leaves some out. The sample contains around 210,000 clones, about 88% of which appear only once. The sample comprised PBMCs. Receptors were obtained from a girl aged 2 to 9 in good health and CMV-seronegative. CDR3s include the opening cysteine and the closing phenylalanine or tryptophan. D genes are given only for firm matches. Some rows mark clone size as missing; the rest say once, few, many or name a class of expanded clone.

J,size,D,length,V,CDR3,DNA
TRBJ1-2,-,TRBD1,14,TRBV2,CASSEGQGYGGYTF,TGTGCCAGCAGTGAGGGACAGGGGTATGGCGGCTACACCTTC
TRBJ2-3,-,-,14,TRBV6-1,CASSVVVATDTQYF,TGTGCCAGCAGTGTTGTAGTCGCGACAGATACGCAGTATTTT
TRBJ1-1,few,TRBD1,17,TRBV9,CASSAGMGQGYVTEAFF,TGTGCCAGCAGCGCCGGCATGGGACAGGGCTATGTCACTGAAGCTTTCTTT
TRBJ2-1,-,-,15,TRBV5-4,CASSDIRDNYNEQFF,TGTGCCAGCAGCGACATCCGGGACAACTACAATGAGCAGTTCTTC
TRBJ2-3,-,-,15,TRBV19,CASSPYRVNTDTQYF,TGTGCCAGTAGTCCGTACAGGGTAAACACAGATACGCAGTATTTT
TRBJ2-1,few,-,13,TRBV9,CASTGSPYNEQFF,TGTGCCAGCACCGGGAGCCCCTACAATGAGCAGTTCTTC
TRBJ2-5,-,-,16,TRBV5-4,CASSPSPGQTQETQYF,TGTGCCAGCAGTCCAAGTCCGGGACAAACCCAAGAGACCCAGTACTTC
TRBJ1-5,-,-,16,TRBV19,CASTDRVLRSNQPQHF,TGTGCCAGTACCGATCGTGTATTGCGGTCGAATCAGCCCCAGCATTTT
TRBJ1-4,few,-,14,TRBV25-1,CASSDPGLNEKLFF,TGTGCCAGCAGTGACCCGGGACTTAATGAAAAACTGTTTTTT
TRBJ2-7,-,-,15,TRBV4-1,CASSQVLQGSYEQYF,TGCGCCAGCAGCCAAGTGTTACAGGGATCTTACGAGCAGTACTTC
TRBJ2-2,-,-,14,TRBV5-1,CASSLGIDTGELFF,TGCGCCAGCAGCCTAGGAATAGACACCGGGGAGCTGTTTTTT
TRBJ2-5,-,-,12,TRBV2,CASPLGQETQYF,TGTGCCAGCCCACTAGGCCAAGAGACCCAGTACTTC
TRBJ1-2,-,-,13,TRBV29-1,CSVTTDRTYGYTF,TGCAGCGTGACTACCGACAGGACCTATGGCTACACCTTC
TRBJ2-6,-,TRBD1,18,TRBV9,CASSQTGAPRGGANVLTF,TGTGCCAGCAGCCAGACAGGGGCCCCTAGAGGTGGGGCCAACGTCCTGACTTTC
TRBJ1-2,-,TRBD1,14,TRBV6-5,CASSYSTGGYGYTF,TGTGCCAGCAGTTACTCCACAGGGGGCTATGGCTACACCTTC
TRBJ2-5,-,TRBD1,14,TRBV5-4,CASSSGQGQETQYF,TGTGCCAGCAGCTCGGGACAGGGGCAAGAGACCCAGTACTTC
TRBJ2-2,-,TRBD1,15,TRBV6-1,CASKRQGMDAGELFF,TGTGCCAGCAAACGACAGGGGATGGATGCCGGGGAGCTGTTTTTT
TRBJ2-5,-,-,13,TRBV27,CASSRGLQETQYF,TGTGCCAGCAGCCGGGGACTTCAAGAGACCCAGTACTTC
TRBJ1-1,few,TRBD1,17,TRBV6-1,CASSEGAGNRGNTEAFF,TGTGCCAGCAGTGAAGGGGCGGGAAACAGGGGAAACACTGAAGCTTTCTTT
TRBJ2-2,-,TRBD1,14,TRBV5-4,CASSSDRAFGELFF,TGTGCCAGCAGCTCGGACAGGGCCTTCGGGGAGCTGTTTTTT
TRBJ1-5,-,-,12,TRBV15,CATSRDQWPQHF,TGTGCCACCAGCAGAGACCAGTGGCCCCAGCATTTT
TRBJ1-4,-,-,13,TRBV14,CASTRGTNEKLFF,TGTGCCAGCACCCGGGGGACTAATGAAAAACTGTTTTTT
TRBJ1-1,once,-,14,TRBV25-1,CASSENRGRGGAFF,TGTGCCAGCAGTGAGAACCGGGGTCGAGGTGGGGCTTTCTTT
TRBJ1-2,-,-,13,TRBV5-8,CASSLSGGYGYTF,TGTGCCAGCAGCTTGTCGGGCGGGTATGGCTACACCTTC
TRBJ1-6,-,-,16,TRBV27,CASSSRGGRGNSPLHF,TGTGCCAGCAGCTCCCGTGGGGGGAGGGGTAATTCACCCCTCCACTTT
TRBJ2-3,-,TRBD2,15,TRBV9,CASSVGGGATDTQYF,TGTGCCAGCAGCGTAGGCGGGGGAGCGACAGATACGCAGTATTTT
TRBJ1-1,-,-,17,TRBV4-1,CASSLTALGGMNTEAFF,TGCGCCAGCAGCCTAACGGCCCTAGGCGGGATGAACACTGAAGCTTTCTTT
TRBJ2-1,-,-,15,TRBV27,CASSPGGPGVNEQFF,TGTGCCAGCAGTCCCGGGGGGCCAGGGGTTAATGAGCAGTTCTTC
TRBJ1-5,-,-,14,TRBV18,CASSPGGRDQPQHF,TGTGCCAGCTCACCTGGCGGCAGGGATCAGCCCCAGCATTTT
TRBJ2-7,-,-,14,TRBV5-1,CASSATGDYYEQYF,TGCGCCAGCAGCGCGACAGGGGACTACTACGAGCAGTACTTC
TRBJ1-6,-,-,14,TRBV5-1,CASSFDSYNSPLHF,TGCGCCAGCAGCTTCGACAGTTATAATTCACCCCTCCACTTT
TRBJ2-3,-,TRBD2,17,TRBV5-1,CASSSMTSGVSTDTQYF,TGCGCCAGCAGCTCTATGACTAGCGGGGTTAGCACAGATACGCAGTATTTT
TRBJ2-3,-,TRBD2,18,TRBV9,CASSAGRGGHSLSDTQYF,TGTGCCAGCAGCGCCGGGCGGGGGGGACACTCGTTATCTGATACGCAGTATTTT
TRBJ2-5,-,TRBD1,15,TRBV10-2,CASKRRDRVEETQYF,TGCGCCAGCAAAAGGAGGGACAGGGTGGAAGAGACCCAGTACTTC
TRBJ2-1,-,-,15,TRBV11-3,CASSLGAGSYNEQFF,TGTGCCAGCAGCTTAGGGGCGGGATCTTACAATGAGCAGTTCTTC
TRBJ2-1,-,-,12,TRBV5-4,CASSSILAKQFF,TGTGCCAGCAGCTCAATTCTAGCGAAACAGTTCTTC
TRBJ2-1,few,TRBD1,14,TRBV6-7,CASDGQGVLDEQFF,TGTGCCAGCGATGGACAGGGAGTCCTGGATGAGCAGTTCTTC
TRBJ1-2,-,TRBD1,14,TRBV5-8,CASTTAGGPGGYTF,TGTGCCAGCACCACCGCAGGGGGCCCGGGAGGCTACACCTTC
TRBJ2-5,few,TRBD2,15,TRBV2,CASRPGLAGLETQYF,TGTGCCAGCAGGCCAGGACTAGCGGGCTTAGAGACCCAGTACTTC
TRBJ2-5,-,-,15,TRBV6-5,CASSYLLAESETQYF,TGTGCCAGCAGTTACCTCCTAGCAGAGAGTGAGACCCAGTACTTC
TRBJ2-3,-,-,14,TRBV27,CASSFEEWADTQYF,TGTGCCAGCAGTTTCGAGGAGTGGGCAGATACGCAGTATTTT